The clone carrying this TCR beta chain was seen many times. The data derive from a study of T-cell reconstitution after alpha-beta-depleted transplantation in children. During its preparation, the TCRbeta library received unique molecular identifiers. From the PCR reads, TCRdb called clonotypes with MiXCR, one entry per CDR3 protein. The repertoire has hundreds of thousands of distinct CDR3 sequences, roughly 15% of them found once; the top ten carry about 1.1%. The CDR3 consists of 13 residues. The germline gives CDR1 KGHDR, CDR2 SFDVKD. Between the trimmed V and J ends, which lost 0 bases and 6 bases, there was a span of 6 bases.

The clonotype comes from a human donor who donated a stem cell graft to a child with acute myeloid leukemia. The rearrangement joins TRBV24-1 to TRBJ2-3; D not certain. The sequences come from PBMCs from the stem cell graft donor, collected from the stem cell graft. In DNA form, the CDR3 reads TGTGCCACCAGTGATTTGTGGGCGGATACGCAGTATTTT. It codes for CATSDLWADTQYF.